This T cell receptor (beta chain) originates from a study of patients and donors after allogeneic stem cell transplantation. TCRdb re-called the RT-PCR reads with MiXCR, one entry per CDR3 protein. The sample contains 200,000 to 250,000 distinct CDR3 sequences, over 12% of which appear only once. V was pared by 3 bases and J by 5 bases, with 10 bases between. Per the germline V gene, CDR1 is MGHDK and CDR2 is SYGVNS. The CDR3 runs to 14 residues. The V gene is TRBV25-1, the J gene TRBJ1-4; D gene uncertain. The sequence came from a human donor who was either an allogeneic HSCT recipient or a stem cell or donor lymphocyte infusion donor (not recorded which). It is not recorded whose cells these are; they may come from a transplant donor. The sequencing sample was made of blood, either unsorted or a sorted T cell fraction (not recorded which). CDR3 DNA sequence: TGTGCCAGCAGTGACTGGCAGATAAATGAAAAACTGTTTTTT. As protein: CASSDWQINEKLFF. Full variable domain (missing parts from reference TRBV25-1 and TRBJ1-4): EADIYQTPRYLVIGTGKKITLECSQTMGHDKMYWYQQDPGMELHLIHYSYGVNSTEKGDLSSESTVSRIRTEHFPLTLESARPSHTSQYLCASSDWQINEKLFFGSGTQLSVL.